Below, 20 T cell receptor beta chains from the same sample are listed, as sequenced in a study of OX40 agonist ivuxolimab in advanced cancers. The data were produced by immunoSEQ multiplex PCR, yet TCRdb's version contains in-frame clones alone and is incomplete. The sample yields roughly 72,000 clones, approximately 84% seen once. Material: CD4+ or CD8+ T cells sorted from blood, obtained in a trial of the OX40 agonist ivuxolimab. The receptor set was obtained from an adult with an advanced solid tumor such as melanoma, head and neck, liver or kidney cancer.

CDR3 amino acids: CASSQQGSTEAFF. DNA of the CDR3: TGTGCCAGCAGCCAACAGGGGAGCACTGAAGCTTTCTTT. This chain uses TRBV5-5 with TRBJ1-1, with 7 bases that match TRBD1. Germline trimming cut 4 bases from V and 4 bases from J; bases unmatched to any gene: 4. The CDR3 length is 13 residues. Germline V gene data show CDR1 as SGHKS and CDR2 as YYEKEE (reference sequence).

The CDR3 region has the DNA TGTGCCAGCAGCTCGGGACTAGCGGGGGGAAAAGAGACCCAGTACTTC. This encodes CASSSGLAGGKETQYF. The chain recombines TRBV11-3 with TRBJ2-5; 15 bases match TRBD2. Per germline, CDR1 SGHNT and CDR2 YENEEA. The CDR3 spans 16 residues. The ends lost 4 bases at V and 3 bases at J; junction bases unmatched: 3.

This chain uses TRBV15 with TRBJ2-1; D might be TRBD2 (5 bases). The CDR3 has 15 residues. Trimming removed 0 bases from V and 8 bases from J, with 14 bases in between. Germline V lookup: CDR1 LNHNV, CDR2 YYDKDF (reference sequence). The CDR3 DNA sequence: TGTGCCACCAGCAGAGATCCCAACCGGGGAGATGAGCAGTTCTTC. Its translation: CATSRDPNRGDEQFF.

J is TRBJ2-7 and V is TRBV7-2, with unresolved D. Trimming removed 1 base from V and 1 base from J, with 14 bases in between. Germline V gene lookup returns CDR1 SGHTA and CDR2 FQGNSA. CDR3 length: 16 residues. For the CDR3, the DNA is TGTGCCAGCAGCTTAGTACCGGACCTACGATCCTACGAGCAGTACTTC. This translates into CASSLVPDLRSYEQYF.

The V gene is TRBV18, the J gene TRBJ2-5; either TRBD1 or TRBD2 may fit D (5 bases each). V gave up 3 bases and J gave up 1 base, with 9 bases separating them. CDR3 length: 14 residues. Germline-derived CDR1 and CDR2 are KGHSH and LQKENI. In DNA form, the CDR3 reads TGTGCCAGCTCACCGGGGGTACGCCAAGAGACCCAGTACTTC. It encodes CASSPGVRQETQYF.

In DNA form, the CDR3 reads TGTGCCAGCAGCTTCCCCCAGCGGGCCGGGTACACCGGGGAGCTGTTTTTT. Translation gives CASSFPQRAGYTGELFF. The chain uses TRBV5-4 and TRBJ2-2; tentatively, D is TRBD2 (6 bases). Germline V gives CDR1 SGHNT, CDR2 YYREEE (reference sequence). This CDR3 spans 17 amino acids. Trimming pared 2 bases from V and 3 bases from J, leaving 17 bases between.

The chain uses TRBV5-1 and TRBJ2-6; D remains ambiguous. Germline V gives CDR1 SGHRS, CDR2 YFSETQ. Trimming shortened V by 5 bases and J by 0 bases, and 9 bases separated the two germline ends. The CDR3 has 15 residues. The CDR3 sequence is CASSVGISGANVLTF. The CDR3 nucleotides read TGCGCCAGCAGTGTGGGGATCTCTGGGGCCAACGTCCTGACTTTC.

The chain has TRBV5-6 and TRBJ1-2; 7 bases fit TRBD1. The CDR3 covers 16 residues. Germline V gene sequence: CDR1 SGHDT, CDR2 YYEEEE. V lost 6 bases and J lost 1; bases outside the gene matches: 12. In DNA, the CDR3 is TGTGCCAGCAAGGCAGGGGGGGATAGATTTAACTATGGCTACACCTTC. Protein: CASKAGGDRFNYGYTF.

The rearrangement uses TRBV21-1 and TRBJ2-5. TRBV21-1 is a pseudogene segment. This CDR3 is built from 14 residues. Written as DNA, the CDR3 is TGTGCCAGCAGCGGGACCCCCTGGATAGAGACCCAGTACTTC. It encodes CASSGTPWIETQYF.

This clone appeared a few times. CDR3 DNA: TGCGCCAGCAGTGAGCAGGGGAGCGGTGCAGATACGCAGTATTTT. Translation: CASSEQGSGADTQYF. The gene calls are TRBV10-1 and TRBJ2-3, with a weak D call TRBD1 (6 bases). The CDR3 sequence is 15 residues long. Trimming cost V 2 bases and J 4 bases, with 13 bases left between them. CDR1 is WNHNN, CDR2 SYGVQD, per germline (reference sequence).

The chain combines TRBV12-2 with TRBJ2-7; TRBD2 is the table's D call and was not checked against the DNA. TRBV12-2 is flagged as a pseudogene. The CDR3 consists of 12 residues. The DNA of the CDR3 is TGTGCCAGCAGCTCCCGACTAGCGGAGCAGTACTTC. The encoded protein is CASSSRLAEQYF.

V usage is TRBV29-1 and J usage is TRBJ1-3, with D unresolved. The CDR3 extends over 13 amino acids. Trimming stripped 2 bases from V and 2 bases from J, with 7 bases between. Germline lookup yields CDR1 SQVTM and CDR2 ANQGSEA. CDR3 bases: TGCAGCGTTGAACCAACGACTGGAAACACCATATATTTT. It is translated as CSVEPTTGNTIYF.

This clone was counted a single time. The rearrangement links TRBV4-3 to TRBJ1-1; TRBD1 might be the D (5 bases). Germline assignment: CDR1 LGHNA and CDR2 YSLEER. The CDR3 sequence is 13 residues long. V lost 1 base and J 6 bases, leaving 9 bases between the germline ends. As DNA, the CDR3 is TGCGCCAGCAGCCAAGCTTGGGGCCCTGAAGCTTTCTTT. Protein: CASSQAWGPEAFF.

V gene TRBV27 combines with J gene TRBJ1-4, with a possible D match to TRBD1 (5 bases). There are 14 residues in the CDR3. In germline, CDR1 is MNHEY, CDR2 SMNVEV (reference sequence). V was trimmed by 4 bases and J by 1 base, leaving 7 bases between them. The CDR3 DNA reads TGTGCCAGCAGTTCGGGGGGAACTAATGAAAAACTGTTTTTT. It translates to CASSSGGTNEKLFF.

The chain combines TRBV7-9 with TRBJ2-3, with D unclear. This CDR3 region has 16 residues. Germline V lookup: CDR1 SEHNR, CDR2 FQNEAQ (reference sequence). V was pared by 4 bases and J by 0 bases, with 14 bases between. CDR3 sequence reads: CASSSRASASTDTQYF. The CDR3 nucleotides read TGTGCCAGCAGCTCCCGAGCCTCCGCTAGCACAGATACGCAGTATTTT. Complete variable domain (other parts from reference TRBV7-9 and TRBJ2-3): DTGVSQNPRHKITKRGQNVTFRCDPISEHNRLYWYRQTLGQGPEFLTYFQNEAQLEKSRLLSDRFSAERPKGSFSTLEIQRTEQGDSAMYLCASSSRASASTDTQYFGPGTRLTVL.

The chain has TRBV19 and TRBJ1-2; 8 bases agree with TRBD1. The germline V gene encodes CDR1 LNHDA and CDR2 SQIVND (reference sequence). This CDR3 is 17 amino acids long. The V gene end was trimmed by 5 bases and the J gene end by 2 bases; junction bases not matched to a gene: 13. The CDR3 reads CASSPKQGAARNYGYTF. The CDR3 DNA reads TGTGCCAGTAGTCCAAAGCAGGGGGCGGCTAGGAACTATGGCTACACCTTC.

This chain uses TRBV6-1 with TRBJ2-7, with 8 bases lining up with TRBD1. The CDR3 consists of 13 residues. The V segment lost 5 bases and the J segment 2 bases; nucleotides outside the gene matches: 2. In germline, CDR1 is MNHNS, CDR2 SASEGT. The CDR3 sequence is CASSPDRAYEQYF. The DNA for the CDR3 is TGTGCCAGCAGTCCGGACAGGGCCTACGAGCAGTACTTC.

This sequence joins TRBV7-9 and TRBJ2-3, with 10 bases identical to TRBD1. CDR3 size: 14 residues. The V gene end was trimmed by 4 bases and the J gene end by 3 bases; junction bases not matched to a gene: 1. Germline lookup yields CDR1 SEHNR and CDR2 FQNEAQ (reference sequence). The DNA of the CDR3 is TGTGCCAGCAGCTCGGGACAGGGGACAGATACGCAGTATTTT. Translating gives CASSSGQGTDTQYF.

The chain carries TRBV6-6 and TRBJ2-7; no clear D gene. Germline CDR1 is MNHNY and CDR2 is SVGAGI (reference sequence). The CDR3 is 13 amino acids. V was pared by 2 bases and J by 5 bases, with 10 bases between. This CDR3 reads CASSYDRDNEQYF. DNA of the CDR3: TGTGCCAGCAGTTACGACCGAGACAACGAGCAGTACTTC.

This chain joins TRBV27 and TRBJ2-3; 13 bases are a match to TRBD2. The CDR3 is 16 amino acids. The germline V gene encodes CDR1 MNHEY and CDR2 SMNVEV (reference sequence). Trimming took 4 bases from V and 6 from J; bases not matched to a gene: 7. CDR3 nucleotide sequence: TGTGCCAGCAGTTCACGGACTAGCGGGGGCCCTGATACGCAGTATTTT. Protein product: CASSSRTSGGPDTQYF.